Following are 27 T cell receptor beta chains from one sample sequenced in a study of regulatory T cells in long-lasting Graves disease. The time point is: newly diagnosed GD, antithyroid drugs for less than 3 months. Isolated PBMC RNA provided the starting material for the TCR library. Arm-PCR with iRepertoire HTBI primers amplified the CDR3 regions for these TCR beta libraries. TCRdb fed the multiplex PCR reads into MiXCR, producing one record per CDR3 protein. This table has hundreds of thousands of distinct CDR3 sequences, less than 20% appearing once. Separately, the same data were catalogued under a study of T cells in Graves' hyperthyroidism and ophthalmopathy.

This material consisted of peripheral blood mononuclear cells (PBMCs), taken at new diagnosis, from a patient treated with antithyroid drugs. The source of these receptors is a young woman with Graves disease.

At least ten counts were recorded for this clonotype. The chain joins TRBV28 to TRBJ1-5, with a tentative D call TRBD1 (5 bases). This CDR3 region has 16 residues. Trimming cost V 4 bases and J 3 bases, with 16 bases left between them. CDR1 is MDHEN and CDR2 is SYDVKM in the germline V gene. The CDR3 sequence is CASSSSRDRYNQPQHF. The CDR3 DNA reads as TGTGCCAGCAGTTCATCACGGGACCGTTACAATCAGCCCCAGCATTTT. The full variable domain, with the rest looked up from reference TRBV28 and TRBJ1-5, is DVKVTQSSRYLVKRTGEKVFLECVQDMDHENMFWYRQDPGLGLRLIYFSYDVKMKEKGDIPEGYSVSREKKERFSLILESASTNQTSMYLCASSSSRDRYNQPQHFGDGTRLSIL.

This clonotype was recorded at least ten times. V usage is TRBV5-1 and J usage is TRBJ2-7; TRBD2 matches 7 bases. Trimming cost V 1 base and J 3 bases; bases outside gene matches: 7. Germline CDR1 and CDR2: SGHRS and YFSETQ. CDR3 length equals 15 residues. CDR3 DNA: TGCGCCAGCAGCTTGTATCCGGGAGGTGGCTACGAGCAGTACTTC. Its protein is CASSLYPGGGYEQYF.

The chain combines TRBV20-1 with TRBJ2-3; TRBD2 agrees at 11 bases. J gave up 4 bases and V 1 base, and 16 bases lay outside the gene matches. Germline CDR1 is DFQATT and CDR2 is SNEGSKA (reference sequence). The CDR3 runs 19 residues. The CDR3 loop is CSARAPWGLAGGKADTQYF. The CDR3 coding sequence is TGCAGTGCTAGAGCTCCCTGGGGATTAGCGGGAGGGAAGGCAGATACGCAGTATTTT.

This clonotype was seen repeatedly, ten times or more. The rearrangement joins TRBV6-5 to TRBJ2-7, with 8 bases aligning to TRBD1. The V gene's germline CDR1 is MNHEY and CDR2 SVGAGI. This CDR3 spans 15 amino acids. The trim removed 4 bases at V and 2 bases at J, leaving 7 bases unmatched. The CDR3 DNA reads as TGTGCCAGCAGTTTAACCGGGACAGGAGCCTACGAGCAGTACTTC. It is translated as CASSLTGTGAYEQYF.

The chain has TRBV5-1 and TRBJ1-1; tentatively, D is TRBD1 (5 bases). Germline CDR1 SGHRS, CDR2 YFSETQ. The CDR3 spans 15 residues. The ends were cut back, 3 bases at V and 5 bases at J, with 17 bases in the middle. The CDR3, as DNA: TGCGCCAGCAGCTGGGGCGGCTCCTCGGCGACTGAAGCTTTCTTT. Encoded protein: CASSWGGSSATEAFF.

This clonotype was detected many times. The chain carries TRBV27 and TRBJ2-4; TRBD1 might be the D (6 bases). CDR1 is MNHEY, CDR2 SMNVEV, per germline (reference sequence). V was pared by 3 bases and J by 6 bases, with 9 bases between. CDR3 length: 13 amino acids. The CDR3 coding sequence is TGTGCCAGCAGTTTGGGCAGGGGAAACATTCAGTACTTC. Residues: CASSLGRGNIQYF.

This clonotype showed up many times. This sequence joins TRBV28 and TRBJ2-3; 11 nucleotides agree with TRBD2. Germline V lookup: CDR1 MDHEN, CDR2 SYDVKM. The V segment lost 3 bases and the J segment 6 bases; nucleotides outside the gene matches: 8. The length of the CDR3 is 16 residues. In DNA, the CDR3 is TGTGCCAGCAGTTTCATTTTAGCGGGAGGGGGGGATACGCAGTATTTT. It specifies CASSFILAGGGDTQYF.

At least ten counts were recorded for this clonotype. The chain carries TRBV24-1 and TRBJ2-3, with D perhaps TRBD1 or TRBD2 (7 bases each). CDR1 is KGHDR, CDR2 SFDVKD, per germline. Trimming pared 0 bases from V and 3 bases from J, leaving 15 bases between. This CDR3 has 17 amino acids. DNA of the CDR3: TGTGCCACCAGTGATTTGCCGGGGACAGCGGGGACAGATACGCAGTATTTT. It encodes CATSDLPGTAGTDTQYF.

This chain joins TRBV28 and TRBJ1-4, with D possibly being TRBD1 (5 bases). Germline CDR1 and CDR2: MDHEN and SYDVKM. Trimming cost V 7 bases and J 7 bases, with 19 bases left between them. The length of the CDR3 is 15 residues. CDR3 sequence: CASTHIFGAGEKLFF. The CDR3, as DNA: TGTGCCAGCACCCATATTTTTGGGGCCGGTGAAAAACTGTTTTTT. Filled out from reference TRBV28 and TRBJ1-4, the complete variable domain reads DVKVTQSSRYLVKRTGEKVFLECVQDMDHENMFWYRQDPGLGLRLIYFSYDVKMKEKGDIPEGYSVSREKKERFSLILESASTNQTSMYLCASTHIFGAGEKLFFGSGTQLSVL.

There are many counts of this clonotype. The CDR3 spells CASSIRTGGWGNQPQHF. CDR3 sequence (DNA): TGTGCCAGCAGTATCAGGACAGGGGGCTGGGGCAATCAGCCCCAGCATTTT. The gene calls are TRBV6-1 and TRBJ1-5, with TRBD1 identical over 11 bases. The length of the CDR3 is 17 residues. In germline, CDR1 is MNHNS, CDR2 SASEGT. Unmatched junction bases numbered 8, after V lost 5 bases and J lost 2 bases.

This clonotype has a count of ten or more. This chain connects TRBV28 to TRBJ1-1; a weak D match, TRBD1 (6 bases). The CDR3 is 14 amino acids. Germline V gives CDR1 MDHEN, CDR2 SYDVKM. V shed 6 bases and J shed 1 base, with 12 bases lying between them. This chain's CDR3 is CASRTGTPNTEAFF. The CDR3 bases are TGTGCCAGCAGGACCGGGACACCGAACACTGAAGCTTTCTTT.

This clonotype was observed at least ten times. The J gene is TRBJ1-1, the V gene TRBV11-2; perhaps TRBD1 as D (6 bases). V lost 5 bases, J lost 2 bases, and 15 bases lay in between. Germline CDR1 is SGHAT and CDR2 is FQNNGV. The CDR3 totals 15 residues. CDR3 residues: CASSRMGQVNTEAFF. CDR3 coding DNA: TGTGCCAGCAGCCGGATGGGACAAGTAAACACTGAAGCTTTCTTT. The variable domain in full, with the rest retrieved from reference TRBV11-2 and TRBJ1-1, is EAGVAQSPRYKIIEKRQSVAFWCNPISGHATLYWYQQILGQGPKLLIQFQNNGVVDDSQLPKDRFSAERLKGVDSTLKIQPAKLEDSAVYLCASSRMGQVNTEAFFGQGTRLTVV.

At least ten counts were recorded for this clonotype. DNA of the CDR3: TGTGCCAGCAGCCTCTCCTCCAGCGCAGATACGCAGTATTTT. It is translated as CASSLSSSADTQYF. The rearrangement links TRBV7-9 to TRBJ2-3; the D is unclear. The CDR3 spans 14 residues. V was trimmed by 5 bases and J by 4 bases, leaving 13 bases between them. Per the germline V gene, CDR1 is SEHNR and CDR2 is FQNEAQ (reference sequence).

The rearrangement joins TRBV29-1 to TRBJ1-2, with D possibly being TRBD1 (5 bases). Trimming removed 1 base at V and 2 bases at J, with 11 bases between. CDR3 length: 14 residues. Germline V gives CDR1 SQVTM, CDR2 ANQGSEA. The CDR3, as DNA: TGCAGCGTTGAAGCTCCGACAGAAAACTATGGCTACACCTTC. It is translated as CSVEAPTENYGYTF.

The gene calls are TRBV4-1 and TRBJ2-3; D may be TRBD1 (5 bases). CDR3 size: 13 residues. In germline, CDR1 is MGHRA, CDR2 YSYEKL. V was clipped by 3 bases and J by 10 bases, with 14 bases between them. The CDR3 DNA sequence: TGCGCCAGCAGCCAGACTCCAGGGAATCCGCAGTATTTT. Amino acid sequence: CASSQTPGNPQYF.

This clonotype occurred a few times. The rearrangement uses TRBV20-1 and TRBJ2-7; 7 bases fit TRBD1. There are 15 residues in the CDR3. Per germline, CDR1 DFQATT and CDR2 SNEGSKA (reference sequence). J lost 3 bases, V lost 4 bases, and 12 bases had no gene match. CDR3 residues: CSATRDSPRGYEQYF. CDR3 DNA: TGCAGTGCTACCAGGGACAGCCCTCGCGGCTACGAGCAGTACTTC.

This clonotype came up many times. The V gene is TRBV20-1, the J gene TRBJ1-6, with 7 nucleotides matching TRBD1. Germline values: CDR1 DFQATT, CDR2 SNEGSKA (reference sequence). The junction had 8 bases not matched to a gene; V was cut back by 5 bases and J by 7 bases. The CDR3 consists of 14 residues. The CDR3 bases are TGCAGTGCTCGAAAGGGGGCAGGAAATTCACCCCTCCACTTT. This sequence encodes CSARKGAGNSPLHF.

The DNA of the CDR3 is TGCAGTGCTAGTCCCTCGGGGTGGGGCGCCAGTCGCTCTGGAAACACCATATATTTT. Protein sequence: CSASPSGWGASRSGNTIYF. The chain is built from TRBV20-1 and TRBJ1-3; D may be TRBD1 (5 bases). The CDR3 has 19 amino acids. Germline V gene data show CDR1 as DFQATT and CDR2 as SNEGSKA (reference sequence). V was pared by 3 bases and J by 0 bases, with 24 bases between.

This clonotype showed up just a few times. This chain links TRBV6-4 with TRBJ2-3, with a tentative D call TRBD2 (6 bases). This CDR3 is 15 amino acids long. The germline V and J ends were trimmed by 4 bases and 0 bases, with 11 bases remaining between them. Looked up from germline, CDR1 is MRHNA and CDR2 is SNTAGT. DNA of the CDR3: TGTGCCAGCAGTGTCGTAGCGGCAAGCACAGATACGCAGTATTTT. It is translated as CASSVVAASTDTQYF.

In DNA form, the CDR3 reads TGTGCCATCAGTGTGGCTAGCGGGAGACTCGGCACCGGGGAGCTGTTTTTT. Protein: CAISVASGRLGTGELFF. This rearrangement joins TRBV10-3 to TRBJ2-2; 10 bases agree with TRBD2. The CDR3 is 17 amino acids. Germline CDR1 and CDR2: ENHRY and SYGVKD. J lost 4 bases, V lost 4 bases, and 9 bases had no gene match.

This chain uses TRBV20-1 with TRBJ2-2, with D hard to call. The CDR3 runs 13 residues. Germline CDR1 is DFQATT and CDR2 is SNEGSKA (reference sequence). V was cut by 4 bases and J by 2 bases, with 8 bases left in between. The CDR3 DNA reads as TGCAGTGCTAAGACCGCAAACACCGGGGAGCTGTTTTTT. This encodes CSAKTANTGELFF.

This clonotype has only a few counts. The chain uses TRBV10-3 and TRBJ1-4, with 9 nucleotides matching TRBD1. The germline V gene encodes CDR1 ENHRY and CDR2 SYGVKD. Trimming took 3 bases from V and 7 from J; bases not matched to a gene: 3. This CDR3 region has 14 residues. The CDR3, as DNA: TGTGCCATCAGTGACGGGACAGGGTCTGAAAAACTGTTTTTT. This codes for CAISDGTGSEKLFF.

At least ten counts were recorded for this clonotype. The chain links TRBV2 to TRBJ1-5; 9 bases fit TRBD1. Germline V gene data show CDR1 as SNHLY and CDR2 as FYNNEI. V dropped 6 bases and J dropped 4; count of bases not matched to a gene: 4. This CDR3 is 14 amino acids long. The CDR3 here is CASSTQGANQPQHF. Here the CDR3 DNA reads TGTGCCAGCAGCACACAGGGGGCAAATCAGCCCCAGCATTTT.

This chain joins TRBV14 and TRBJ2-2; D remains ambiguous. The CDR3 covers 14 residues. V was pared by 0 bases and J by 6 bases, with 8 bases between. The germline V gene has CDR1 SGHDN and CDR2 FVKESK. The CDR3 bases are TGTGCCAGCAGCCAAGAAAGCGTAGCCGGGGAGCTGTTTTTT. This gives the protein CASSQESVAGELFF.

Many counts were recorded for this clonotype. This chain connects TRBV28 to TRBJ1-2; maybe TRBD1 (5 bases). V lost 5 bases and J lost 8, with 21 bases in between. The germline V gene encodes CDR1 MDHEN and CDR2 SYDVKM. This CDR3 has 15 amino acids. The CDR3 DNA sequence: TGTGCCAGCAGTACACCCAGGGTACCGCCTGAAGGCTACACCTTC. Its protein is CASSTPRVPPEGYTF.

This clonotype was seen a few times. The V and J genes are TRBV5-1 and TRBJ1-1, with 8 bases lining up with TRBD1. Germline CDR1 is SGHRS and CDR2 is YFSETQ. V lost 3 bases and J lost 4; bases outside the gene matches: 5. CDR3 size: 14 residues. The CDR3 bases are TGCGCCAGCAGCTGGCGACAGGGGAGCACTGAAGCTTTCTTT. Translating gives CASSWRQGSTEAFF.

The table lists this clonotype with many counts. The chain combines TRBV20-1 with TRBJ1-5; 7 nucleotides line up with TRBD1. In germline, CDR1 is DFQATT, CDR2 SNEGSKA (reference sequence). With 0 bases clipped from V and 3 bases from J, the junction kept 11 bases outside the gene matches. This CDR3 has 17 amino acids. This chain's CDR3 is CSAREVGKKGANQPQHF. The CDR3 region has the DNA TGCAGTGCTAGAGAGGTAGGGAAAAAGGGGGCCAATCAGCCCCAGCATTTT.